Listed below are T cell receptor beta chains from one sample, sequenced in a study of T cell changes during pregnancy in multiple sclerosis. TCRdb's copy holds only in-frame clones and misses some; the assay was immunoSEQ multiplex PCR. The data hold 100,000 to 130,000 clones, with 85% to 95% observed a single time. The sequenced sample was peripheral blood, obtained in the third trimester of pregnancy. All receptors come from a female donor in good health, enrolled as a control in a pregnancy study. The CDR3 runs from the conserved cysteine through the conserved F or W. The D gene is left open where the match is weak.

TRBD1,TRBJ2-7,TRBV7-9,TGTGCCAGCAGCCAAATCGGGACAGTTCCCGAGCAGTACTTC,CASSQIGTVPEQYF
TRBD2,TRBJ2-1,TRBV4-3,TGCGCCAGCAGCCAAGAACAAGGGACTAGTCAGTTCTTC,CASSQEQGTSQFF
TRBD1,TRBJ2-2,TRBV7-3,TGTGCCAGCAGCTTAGGGACAGACCGGGAGCTGTTTTTT,CASSLGTDRELFF
-,TRBJ1-5,TRBV9,TGTGCCAGCAGCGTAAGCGGTGATAGCAATCAGCCCCAGCATTTT,CASSVSGDSNQPQHF
-,TRBJ2-1,TRBV20-1,TGCAGTCCACGGGGGGCAGTTGAGCAGTTCTTC,CSPRGAVEQFF
TRBD1,TRBJ1-1,TRBV9,TGTGCCAGCAGCGTATTCCCAGGGGGCGTCGGGGACACTGAAGCTTTCTTT,CASSVFPGGVGDTEAFF
-,TRBJ2-1,TRBV6-5,TGTGCCAGCAGTTATAGACAGTCTTACAATGAGCAGTTCTTC,CASSYRQSYNEQFF
-,TRBJ1-3,TRBV19,TGTGCCAGTAGTATATTCTATACGGGGTTACCGAACACCATATATTTT,CASSIFYTGLPNTIYF
TRBD1,TRBJ1-5,TRBV19,TGTGCCAGTACCCTGGGGGACAGTCCGGATCAGCCCCAGCATTTT,CASTLGDSPDQPQHF
-,TRBJ2-5,TRBV2,TGTGCCAGCAGTGGCGGGGCGGAACAAGAGACCCAGTACTTC,CASSGGAEQETQYF
-,TRBJ1-3,TRBV6-1,TGTGCCAGCAGTGAAGGGTTCGGAGACACCATATATTTT,CASSEGFGDTIYF